The source of this T cell receptor (beta chain) is a study of T-cell reconstitution after alpha-beta-depleted transplantation in children. Study-wide results and caveats: Diversity and T-cell counts at one year after transplant derived mostly from new T cells. Reportedly, roughly two months post-transplant, alpha-beta T cells arose from several hundred expanded graft clones. Recipient T cells and thymic progenitors that survived gave rise to the high TCRbeta diversity observed at day 60 in some patients.

Unique molecular identifiers were incorporated during preparation of the TCRbeta library. MiXCR was run by TCRdb on the PCR reads, yielding one entry per CDR3 protein. The repertoire holds approximately 350,000 distinct CDR3 sequences, with around 15% as singletons. The CDR3 length is 15 residues. Trimming shortened V by 5 bases and J by 1 base, and 14 bases separated the two germline ends. This clonotype has only a few counts. What it binds is not known. This clonotype was sampled from a male patient aged 2-9 years who had a stem cell transplant for acute lymphoblastic leukemia, so the T cells may come from the graft donor. Sample: PBMCs, mostly from graft donor cells, taken 360 days after TCRalphabeta/CD19-depleted stem cell transplant. The rearrangement joins TRBV12-3 or TRBV12-4 to TRBJ1-1; D remains ambiguous. Written as DNA, the CDR3 is TGTGCCAGCAGTCTCACCCTAAACGGGAACACTGAAGCTTTCTTT. Encoded protein: CASSLTLNGNTEAFF.